Listed below are T cell receptor beta chains from one sample, sequenced in a study of control samples from healthy donors and cancer patients. Measured with immunoSEQ multiplex PCR; TCRdb has only the in-frame clones, and not every one. The repertoire holds 200,000 or so clones, around 94% seen once, with 1.5% in the top ten. Input material: blood. Source of these receptors: a man aged 50 or older in good health. Both conserved end residues are part of each CDR3. The D gene is left open where the match is weak.

V: TRBV19; D: NA; J: TRBJ1-6; CDR3: CASNLGGSDSPLHF; DNA: TGTGCCAGTAATTTGGGAGGGAGTGATTCACCCCTCCACTTT
V: TRBV11-2; D: NA; J: TRBJ2-3; CDR3: CASSIQSGHTDTQYF; DNA: TGTGCCAGCAGCATACAAAGCGGTCACACAGATACGCAGTATTTT
V: TRBV19; D: NA; J: TRBJ2-7; CDR3: CASTPRAGAYEQYF; DNA: TGTGCCAGTACCCCCAGGGCAGGGGCCTACGAGCAGTACTTC
V: TRBV9; D: NA; J: TRBJ1-5; CDR3: CASSLHPDSHQPQHF; DNA: TGTGCCAGCAGCCTTCACCCGGACAGCCATCAGCCCCAGCATTTT
V: TRBV9; D: NA; J: TRBJ1-2; CDR3: CASSGPAGTYQGYTF; DNA: TGTGCCAGCAGCGGGCCTGCTGGGACGTACCAGGGCTACACCTTC
V: TRBV10-3; D: TRBD1; J: TRBJ1-6; CDR3: CAITMDRNNSPLHF; DNA: TGTGCCATCACTATGGACAGGAATAATTCACCCCTCCACTTT
V: TRBV7-6; D: TRBD1; J: TRBJ2-1; CDR3: CASSRQGGTYNEQFF; DNA: TGTGCCAGCAGCCGACAGGGTGGAACCTACAATGAGCAGTTCTTC
V: TRBV10-1; D: NA; J: TRBJ2-5; CDR3: CASSERRGPRETQYF; DNA: TGCGCCAGCAGTGAAAGACGGGGGCCGAGGGAGACCCAGTACTTC
V: TRBV28; D: TRBD1; J: TRBJ1-4; CDR3: CASSAGTGQGKLFF; DNA: TGTGCCAGCAGTGCCGGGACAGGGCAGGGAAAACTGTTTTTT
V: TRBV6-5; D: NA; J: TRBJ1-6; CDR3: CASGRDPNSPLHF; DNA: TGTGCCAGCGGCCGGGACCCTAATTCACCCCTCCACTTT
V: TRBV3-1/TRBV3-2; D: NA; J: TRBJ2-7; CDR3: CASSQSPGEQYF; DNA: TGTGCCAGCAGCCAAAGTCCCGGCGAGCAGTACTTC
V: TRBV9; D: NA; J: TRBJ2-3; CDR3: CASRRGTSSTDTQYF; DNA: TGTGCCAGCCGGCGCGGAACATCTAGCACAGATACGCAGTATTTT
V: TRBV3-1/TRBV3-2; D: NA; J: TRBJ1-1; CDR3: CASSIAGSVTEAFF; DNA: TGTGCCAGCTCAATAGCAGGGTCGGTAACTGAAGCTTTCTTT